The sequence of this T cell receptor (beta chain) was determined in a study of CD8 T cells in Susac syndrome. Roughly 0.45 to 1 ug RNA was reverse transcribed with random hexamers. Amplification of TCR beta CDR3 spanned 54 Vbeta and 13 Jbeta via immunoSEQ multiplex PCR. In TCRdb, the immunoSEQ multiplex PCR reads were re-called with MiXCR into one record per CDR3 protein. Among around 190,000 distinct CDR3 sequences, roughly 92% were seen once, and the ten largest hold 0.1%. CDR1 is SGHDN and CDR2 is FVKESK in the germline V gene. This CDR3 is built from 13 residues. V gave up 0 bases and J gave up 4 bases, with 6 bases separating them. As controls, healthy donors matched for age and sex were used. Negative isolation yielded the CD8+ and CD4+ T cells, while FACS enriched the TEMRA cells.

Sequencing was performed on CD4+ T cells from PBMCs. The sequence came from a human donor in good health. This chain joins TRBV14 and TRBJ1-2; D gene ambiguous. CDR3 nucleotides: TGTGCCAGCAGCCAAGATTTTGCCTATGGCTACACCTTC. It specifies CASSQDFAYGYTF.